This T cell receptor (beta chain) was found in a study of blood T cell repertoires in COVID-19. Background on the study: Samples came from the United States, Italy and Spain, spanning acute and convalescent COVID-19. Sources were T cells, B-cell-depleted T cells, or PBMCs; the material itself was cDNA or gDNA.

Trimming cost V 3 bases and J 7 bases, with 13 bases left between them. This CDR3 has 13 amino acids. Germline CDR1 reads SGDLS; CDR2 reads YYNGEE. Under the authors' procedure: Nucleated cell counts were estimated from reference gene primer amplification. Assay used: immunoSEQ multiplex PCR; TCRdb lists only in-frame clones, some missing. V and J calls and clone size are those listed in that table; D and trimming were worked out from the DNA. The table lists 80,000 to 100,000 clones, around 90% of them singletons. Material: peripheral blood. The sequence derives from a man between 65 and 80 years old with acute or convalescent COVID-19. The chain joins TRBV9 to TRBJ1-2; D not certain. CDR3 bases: TGTGCCAGCAGCGACGATGGGCAGGTTGGCTACACCTTC. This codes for CASSDDGQVGYTF.